This entry features one T cell receptor (beta chain) sequence. The CDR3 contains 15 residues. Trimming removed 0 bases at V and 2 bases at J, with 9 bases between. Germline-derived CDR1 and CDR2 are SGHRS and YFSETQ. The data were obtained in a study of immune evolution from preneoplasia to lung adenocarcinoma. Assay: immunoSEQ multiplex PCR; the TCRdb copy retains only in-frame clones and omits some. Of just under 6,500 clones listed, 70% to 85% are singletons. Sequenced material: FFPE minimally invasive lung adenocarcinoma tissue. The chain uses TRBV5-1 and TRBJ2-1; possible D gene TRBD2, 7 bases. The sequence was collected from a person aged 50-75 years with lung adenocarcinoma. Written as DNA, the CDR3 is TGCGCCAGCAGCTTGGTGGGGGGGCCCTACAATGAGCAGTTCTTC. Its translation: CASSLVGGPYNEQFF.